This entry describes one T cell receptor (beta chain). Antigen unknown. The record originates from a study of lymphopenia after photon versus proton radiotherapy. General study results and limits: Only patients who died were analyzed for survival; proton advantage is unproven.

Sequenced by immunoSEQ multiplex PCR; TCRdb stores in-frame clones only, minus some. This sample has 25,000 to 35,000 clones; about 90% occur once, and the top ten carry 5.5% to 7.5%. Sequenced here: peripheral blood, sampled from a patient treated with photon-based radiotherapy. This receptor was identified in a woman aged 45 to 65 with pancreatic cancer.

CDR3 loop: CASSQGQGLTDTQYF. The CDR3 coding sequence is TGCGCCAGCAGCCAAGGACAGGGCCTCACAGATACGCAGTATTTT. The J gene is TRBJ2-3, the V gene TRBV4-3; TRBD1 agrees at 7 bases. The CDR3 extends over 15 amino acids. CDR1 LGHNA and CDR2 YSLEER come from the germline V gene. V lost 1 base and J lost 2; bases outside the gene matches: 3.